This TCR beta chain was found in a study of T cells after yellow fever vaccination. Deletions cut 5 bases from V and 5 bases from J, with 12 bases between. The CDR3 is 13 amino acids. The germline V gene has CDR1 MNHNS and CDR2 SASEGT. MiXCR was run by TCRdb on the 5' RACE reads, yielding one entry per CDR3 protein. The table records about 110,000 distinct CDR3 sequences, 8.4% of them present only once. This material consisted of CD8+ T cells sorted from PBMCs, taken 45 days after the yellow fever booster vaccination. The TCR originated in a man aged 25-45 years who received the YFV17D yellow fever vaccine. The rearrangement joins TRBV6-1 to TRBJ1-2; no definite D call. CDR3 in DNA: TGTGCCAGCAGTAAGGCTTTCGGGTATGGCTACACCTTC. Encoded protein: CASSKAFGYGYTF.